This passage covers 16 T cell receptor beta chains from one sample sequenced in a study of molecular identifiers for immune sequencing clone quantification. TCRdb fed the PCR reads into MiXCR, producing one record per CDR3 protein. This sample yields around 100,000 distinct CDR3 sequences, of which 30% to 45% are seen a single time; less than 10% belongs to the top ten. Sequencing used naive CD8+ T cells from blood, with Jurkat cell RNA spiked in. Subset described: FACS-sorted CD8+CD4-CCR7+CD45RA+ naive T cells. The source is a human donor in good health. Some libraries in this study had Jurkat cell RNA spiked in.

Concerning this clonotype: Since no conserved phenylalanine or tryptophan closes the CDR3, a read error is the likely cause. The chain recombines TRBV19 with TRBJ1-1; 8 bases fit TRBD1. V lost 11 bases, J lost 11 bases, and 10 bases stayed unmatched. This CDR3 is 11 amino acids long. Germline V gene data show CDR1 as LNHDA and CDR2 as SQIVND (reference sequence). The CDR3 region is CACTGGGGAFY. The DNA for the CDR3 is TGTGCCTGTACAGGGGGAGGTGGTGCTTTCTAT.

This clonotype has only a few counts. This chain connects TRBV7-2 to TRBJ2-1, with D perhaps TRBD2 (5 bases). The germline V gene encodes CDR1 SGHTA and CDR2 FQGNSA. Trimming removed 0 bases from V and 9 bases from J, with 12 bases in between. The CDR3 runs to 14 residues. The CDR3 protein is CASSLASLRGEQFF. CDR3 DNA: TGTGCCAGCAGCTTAGCAAGCCTACGGGGTGAGCAGTTCTTC.

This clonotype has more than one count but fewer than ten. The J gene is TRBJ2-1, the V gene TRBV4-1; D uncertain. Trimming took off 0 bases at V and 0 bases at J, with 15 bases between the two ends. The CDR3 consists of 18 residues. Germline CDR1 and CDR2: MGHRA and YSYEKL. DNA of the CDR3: TGCGCCAGCAGCCAAGATGAGAATGCGGCTAGCTCCTACAATGAGCAGTTCTTC. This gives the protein CASSQDENAASSYNEQFF.

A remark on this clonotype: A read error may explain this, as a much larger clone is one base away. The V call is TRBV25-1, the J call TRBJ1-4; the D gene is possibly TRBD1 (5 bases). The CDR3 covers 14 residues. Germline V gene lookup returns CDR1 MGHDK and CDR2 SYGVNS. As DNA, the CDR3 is TGTGCCAGCAGCCCCGGGACGAGGGGTGAAAAACTGTATTTT. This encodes CASSPGTRGEKLYF. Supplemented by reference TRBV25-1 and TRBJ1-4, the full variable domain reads EADIYQTPRYLVIGTGKKITLECSQTMGHDKMYWYQQDPGMELHLIHYSYGVNSTEKGDLSSESTVSRIRTEHFPLTLESARPSHTSQYLCASSPGTRGEKLYFGSGTQLSVL.

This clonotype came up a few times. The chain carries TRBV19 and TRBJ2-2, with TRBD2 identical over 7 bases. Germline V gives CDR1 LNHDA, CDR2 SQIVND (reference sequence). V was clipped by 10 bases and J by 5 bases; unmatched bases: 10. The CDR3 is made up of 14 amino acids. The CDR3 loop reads CATGEGFRTGELFF. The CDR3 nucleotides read TGTGCCACGGGGGAGGGATTTCGGACCGGGGAGCTGTTTTTT.

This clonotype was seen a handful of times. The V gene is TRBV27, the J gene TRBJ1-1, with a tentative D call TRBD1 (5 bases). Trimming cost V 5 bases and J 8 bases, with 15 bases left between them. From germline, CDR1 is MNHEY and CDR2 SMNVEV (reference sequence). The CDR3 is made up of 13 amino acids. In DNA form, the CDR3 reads TGTGCCAGCAGTCTATGGTCAGGGTTAGAAGCTTTCTTT. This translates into CASSLWSGLEAFF.

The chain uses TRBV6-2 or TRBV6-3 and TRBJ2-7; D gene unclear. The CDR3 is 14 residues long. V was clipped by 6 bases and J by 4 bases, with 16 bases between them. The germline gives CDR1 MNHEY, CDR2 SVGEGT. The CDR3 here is CASSFTSPEYEQYF. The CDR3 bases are TGTGCCAGCAGCTTTACAAGTCCGGAGTACGAGCAGTACTTC.

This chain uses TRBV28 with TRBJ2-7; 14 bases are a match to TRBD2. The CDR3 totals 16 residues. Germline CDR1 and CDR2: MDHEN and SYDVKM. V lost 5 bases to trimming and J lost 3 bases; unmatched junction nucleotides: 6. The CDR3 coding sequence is TGTGCCAGCAGTCTCCCGGGACTAGCGGGAGACTACGAGCAGTACTTC. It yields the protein CASSLPGLAGDYEQYF.

CDR3 bases: TGTGCCAGCAGCGTAGGGGGAGGATGGGGACCTTCAGCGGTCGAGCAGTACTTC. It yields the protein CASSVGGGWGPSAVEQYF. The rearrangement joins TRBV9 to TRBJ2-7, with D possibly matching TRBD2 (6 bases). Germline V CDR1 and CDR2: SGDLS, YYNGEE. The CDR3 is made up of 18 amino acids. With 0 bases removed from V and 6 bases from J, the gap between germline ends came to 25 bases.

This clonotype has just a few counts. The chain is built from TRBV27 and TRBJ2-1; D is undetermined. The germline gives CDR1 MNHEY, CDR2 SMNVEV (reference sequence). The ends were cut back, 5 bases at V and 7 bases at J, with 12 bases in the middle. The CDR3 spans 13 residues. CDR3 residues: CASSLNGPNEQFF. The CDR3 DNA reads TGTGCCAGCAGTCTCAACGGCCCGAATGAGCAGTTCTTC.

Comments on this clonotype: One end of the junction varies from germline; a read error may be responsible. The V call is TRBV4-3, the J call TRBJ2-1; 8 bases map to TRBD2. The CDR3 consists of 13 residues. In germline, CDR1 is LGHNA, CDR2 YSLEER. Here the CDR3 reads CASSHTSGNEQLF. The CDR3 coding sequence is TGCGCCAGCAGCCATACTAGCGGCAATGAGCAGCTCTTC.

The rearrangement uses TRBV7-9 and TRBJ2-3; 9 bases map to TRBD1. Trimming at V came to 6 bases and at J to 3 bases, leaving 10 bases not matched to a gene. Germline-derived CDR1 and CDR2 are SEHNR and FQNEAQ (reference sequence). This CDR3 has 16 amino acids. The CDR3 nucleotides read TGTGCCAGCAGAACCACAGGGGGCCGGAGAACAGATACGCAGTATTTT. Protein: CASRTTGGRRTDTQYF.

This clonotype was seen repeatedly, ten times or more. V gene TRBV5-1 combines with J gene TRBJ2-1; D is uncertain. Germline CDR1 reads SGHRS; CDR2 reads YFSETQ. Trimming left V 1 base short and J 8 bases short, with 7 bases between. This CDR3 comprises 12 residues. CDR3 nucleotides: TGCGCCAGCAGCTTGAGTCCCCATGAGCAGTTCTTC. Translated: CASSLSPHEQFF.

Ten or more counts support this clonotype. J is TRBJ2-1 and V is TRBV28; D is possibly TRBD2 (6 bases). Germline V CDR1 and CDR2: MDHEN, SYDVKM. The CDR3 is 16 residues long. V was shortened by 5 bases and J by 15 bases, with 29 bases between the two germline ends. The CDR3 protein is CASSGSKAAVGLGGFF. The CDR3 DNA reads TGTGCCAGCAGTGGCTCGAAGGCCGCTGTAGGTCTGGGGGGGTTCTTC.

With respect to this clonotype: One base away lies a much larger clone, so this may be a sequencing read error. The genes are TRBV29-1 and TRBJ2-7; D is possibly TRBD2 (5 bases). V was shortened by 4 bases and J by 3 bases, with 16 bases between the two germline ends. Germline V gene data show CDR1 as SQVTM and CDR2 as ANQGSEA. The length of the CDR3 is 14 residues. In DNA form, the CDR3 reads TGCAGCGTTGTGGTCGGACTGAGTGGCTACGAGCAGTACTTC. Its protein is CSVVVGLSGYEQYF.

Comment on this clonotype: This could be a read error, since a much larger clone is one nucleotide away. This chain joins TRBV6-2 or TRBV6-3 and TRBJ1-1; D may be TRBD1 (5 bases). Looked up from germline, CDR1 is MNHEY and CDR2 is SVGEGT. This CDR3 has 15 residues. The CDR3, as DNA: TGTGCCTGCAGCCACCCGCGCGGGGGGGTGAGTGAAGCTTTCTTT. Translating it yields CACSHPRGGVSEAFF.